These T cell receptor beta chains were read from a single sample in a study of T cell clonotyping in hematopoietic cell transplantation. Clones were read by immunoSEQ multiplex PCR, and TCRdb kept only the in-frame ones, dropping some. The sample shows 15,000 or so clones, just over 95% of them seen only once. The specimen comprised peripheral blood mononuclear cells, sampled 30 days after allogeneic stem cell transplant. These receptors came from a female patient in her fifties or sixties who had an allogeneic stem cell transplant from an unrelated donor, so T cells may come from the graft donor. Some clones in this sample may be carry-over from other donors' samples. Both conserved end residues are part of each CDR3. D genes are given only for firm matches.

len	d_gene	v_gene	j_gene	CDR3aa
11	-	TRBV6-6	TRBJ2-7	CASHGGYEQYF
13	-	TRBV25-1	TRBJ2-7	CASSVASNYEQYF
12	-	TRBV10-1	TRBJ2-1	CASSPGTSDRFF
15	-	TRBV27	TRBJ1-5	CASSLSRGGNQPQHF
13	-	TRBV30	TRBJ1-5	CAWSLGGNQPQHF
14	-	TRBV5-1	TRBJ1-5	CASSLVGENQPQHF
13	-	TRBV15	TRBJ1-1	CATSRGGYTEAFF
14	-	TRBV11-2	TRBJ1-5	CASSAHAFDQPQHF
14	-	TRBV7-2	TRBJ2-7	CASSLTVAMGEQYF
14	-	TRBV2	TRBJ2-2	CASSEFVNTGELFF